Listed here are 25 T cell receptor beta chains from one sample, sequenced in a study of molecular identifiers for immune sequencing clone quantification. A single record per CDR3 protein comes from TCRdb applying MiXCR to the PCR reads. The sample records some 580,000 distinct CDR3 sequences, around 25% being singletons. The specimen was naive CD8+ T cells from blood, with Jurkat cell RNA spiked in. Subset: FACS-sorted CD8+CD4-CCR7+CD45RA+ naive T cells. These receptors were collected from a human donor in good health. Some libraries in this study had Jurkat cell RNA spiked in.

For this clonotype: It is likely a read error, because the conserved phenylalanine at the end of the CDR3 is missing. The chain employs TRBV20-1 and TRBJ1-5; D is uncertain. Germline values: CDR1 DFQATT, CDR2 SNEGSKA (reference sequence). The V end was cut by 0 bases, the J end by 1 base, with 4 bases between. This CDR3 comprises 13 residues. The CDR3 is CSAREGSNQPQHL. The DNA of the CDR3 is TGCAGTGCTAGAGAAGGGAGCAATCAGCCCCAGCATCTT.

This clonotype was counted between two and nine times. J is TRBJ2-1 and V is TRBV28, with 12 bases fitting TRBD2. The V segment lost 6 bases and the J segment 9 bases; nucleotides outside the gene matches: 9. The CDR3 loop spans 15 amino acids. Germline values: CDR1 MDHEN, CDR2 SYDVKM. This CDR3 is CASSRLLAGGVEQFF. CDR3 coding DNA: TGTGCCAGCAGCCGACTCCTAGCGGGAGGGGTTGAGCAGTTCTTC.

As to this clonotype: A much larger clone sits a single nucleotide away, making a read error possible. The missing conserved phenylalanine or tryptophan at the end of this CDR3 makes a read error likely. In DNA form, the CDR3 reads TGTGCCAGCAGTCTCGGCGCTTATAATTCACCCCTCCACTTG. It yields the protein CASSLGAYNSPLHL. V is TRBV6-5 and J is TRBJ1-6; D gene unclear. Trimming stripped 5 bases from V and 4 bases from J, with 9 bases between. This CDR3 contains 14 residues. CDR1 MNHEY and CDR2 SVGAGI come from the germline V gene.

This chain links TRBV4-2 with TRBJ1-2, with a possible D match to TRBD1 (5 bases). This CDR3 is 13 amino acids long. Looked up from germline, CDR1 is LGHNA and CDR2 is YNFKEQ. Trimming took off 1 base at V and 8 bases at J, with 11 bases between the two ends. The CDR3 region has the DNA TGTGCCAGCAGCCAAGGGACAAGGTGGGGCTACACCTTC. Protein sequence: CASSQGTRWGYTF.

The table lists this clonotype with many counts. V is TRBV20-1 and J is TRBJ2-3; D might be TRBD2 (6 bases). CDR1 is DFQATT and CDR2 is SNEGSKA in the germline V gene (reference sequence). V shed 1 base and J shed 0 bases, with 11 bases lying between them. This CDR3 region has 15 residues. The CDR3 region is CSARGDFSSTDTQYF. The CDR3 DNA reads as TGCAGTGCTAGAGGGGACTTTTCTAGCACAGATACGCAGTATTTT.

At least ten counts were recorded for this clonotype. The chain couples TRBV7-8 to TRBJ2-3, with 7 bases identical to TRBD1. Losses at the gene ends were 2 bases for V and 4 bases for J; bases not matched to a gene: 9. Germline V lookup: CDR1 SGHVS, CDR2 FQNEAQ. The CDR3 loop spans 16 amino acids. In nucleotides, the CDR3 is TGTGCCAGCAGCTTAATAGGACAGGTATACGCAGATACGCAGTATTTT. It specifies CASSLIGQVYADTQYF.

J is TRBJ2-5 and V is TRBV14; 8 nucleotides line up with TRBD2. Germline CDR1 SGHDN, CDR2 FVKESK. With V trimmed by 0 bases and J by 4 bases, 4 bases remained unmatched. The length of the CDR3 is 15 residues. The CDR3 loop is CASSQDIRGGETQYF. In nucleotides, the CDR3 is TGTGCCAGCAGCCAAGACATTCGGGGGGGAGAGACCCAGTACTTC. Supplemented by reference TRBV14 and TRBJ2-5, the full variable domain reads EAGVTQFPSHSVIEKGQTVTLRCDPISGHDNLYWYRRVMGKEIKFLLHFVKESKQDESGMPNNRFLAERTGGTYSTLKVQPAELEDSGVYFCASSQDIRGGETQYFGPGTRLLVL.

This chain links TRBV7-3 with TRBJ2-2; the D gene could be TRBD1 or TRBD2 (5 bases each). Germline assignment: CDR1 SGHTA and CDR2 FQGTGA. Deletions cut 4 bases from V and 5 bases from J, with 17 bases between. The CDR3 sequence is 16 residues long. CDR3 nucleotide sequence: TGTGCCAGCAGCTCCAAGGGACCAGATTCAACCGGGGAGCTGTTTTTT. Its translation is CASSSKGPDSTGELFF. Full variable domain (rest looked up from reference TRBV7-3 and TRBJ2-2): GAGVSQTPSNKVTEKGKYVELRCDPISGHTALYWYRQSLGQGPEFLIYFQGTGAADDSGLPNDRFFAVRPEGSVSTLKIQRTERGDSAVYLCASSSKGPDSTGELFFGEGSRLTVL.

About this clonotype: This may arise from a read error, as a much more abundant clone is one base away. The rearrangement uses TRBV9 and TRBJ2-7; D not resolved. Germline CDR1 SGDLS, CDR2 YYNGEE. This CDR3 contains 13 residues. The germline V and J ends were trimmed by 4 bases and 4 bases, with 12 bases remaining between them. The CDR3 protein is CASSPLATYEQYF. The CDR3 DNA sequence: TGTGCCAGCAGCCCCCTCGCGACGTACGAGCAGTACTTC.

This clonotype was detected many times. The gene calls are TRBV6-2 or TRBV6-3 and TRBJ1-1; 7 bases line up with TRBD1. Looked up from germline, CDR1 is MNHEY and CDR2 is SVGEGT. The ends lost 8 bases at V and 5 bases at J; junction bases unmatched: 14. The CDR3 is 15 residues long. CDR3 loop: CASAPVPGGLTEAFF. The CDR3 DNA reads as TGTGCCAGCGCCCCGGTACCAGGGGGATTAACTGAAGCTTTCTTT.

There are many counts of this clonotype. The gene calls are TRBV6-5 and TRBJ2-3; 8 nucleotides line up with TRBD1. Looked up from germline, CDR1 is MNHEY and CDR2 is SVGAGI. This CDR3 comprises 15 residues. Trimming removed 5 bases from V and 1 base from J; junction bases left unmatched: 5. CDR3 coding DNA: TGTGCCAGCAGTAAATACAGGGGGGGCACAGATACGCAGTATTTT. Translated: CASSKYRGGTDTQYF.

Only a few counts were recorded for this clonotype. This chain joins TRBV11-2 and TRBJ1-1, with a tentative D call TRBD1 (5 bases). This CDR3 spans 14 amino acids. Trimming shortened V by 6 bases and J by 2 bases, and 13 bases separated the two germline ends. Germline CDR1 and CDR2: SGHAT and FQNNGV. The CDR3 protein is CASRRVGQNTEAFF. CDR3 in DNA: TGTGCCAGCAGACGGGTTGGACAAAACACTGAAGCTTTCTTT.

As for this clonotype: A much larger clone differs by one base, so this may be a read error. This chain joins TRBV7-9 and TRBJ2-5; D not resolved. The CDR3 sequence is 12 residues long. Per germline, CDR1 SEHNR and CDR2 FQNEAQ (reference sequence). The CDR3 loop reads CACSPPGLTQYF. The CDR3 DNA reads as TGTGCCTGCAGCCCCCCCGGGTTGACCCAGTACTTC.

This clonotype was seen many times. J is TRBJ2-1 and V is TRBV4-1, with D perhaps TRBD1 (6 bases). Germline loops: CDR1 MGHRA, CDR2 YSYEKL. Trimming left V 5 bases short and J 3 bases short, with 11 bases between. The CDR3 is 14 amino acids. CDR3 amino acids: CASSNRDNYNEQFF. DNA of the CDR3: TGCGCCAGCAGCAACCGGGACAACTACAATGAGCAGTTCTTC.

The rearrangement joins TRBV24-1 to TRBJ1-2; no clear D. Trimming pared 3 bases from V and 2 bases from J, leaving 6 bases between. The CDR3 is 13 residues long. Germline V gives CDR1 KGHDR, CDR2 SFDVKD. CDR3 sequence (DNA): TGTGCCACCAGTGATACAGCAAACTATGGCTACACCTTC. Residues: CATSDTANYGYTF.

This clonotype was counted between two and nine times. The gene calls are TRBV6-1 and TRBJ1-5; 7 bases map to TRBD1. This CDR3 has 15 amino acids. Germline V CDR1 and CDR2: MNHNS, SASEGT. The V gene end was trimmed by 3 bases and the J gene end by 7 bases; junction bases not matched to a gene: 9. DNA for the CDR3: TGTGCCAGCAGTGAGACACAACAGGGGCGCCAGCCCCAGCATTTT. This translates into CASSETQQGRQPQHF.

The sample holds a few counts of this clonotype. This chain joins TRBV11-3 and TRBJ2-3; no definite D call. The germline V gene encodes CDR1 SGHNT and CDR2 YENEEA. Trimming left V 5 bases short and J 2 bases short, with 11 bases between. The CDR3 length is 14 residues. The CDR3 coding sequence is TGTGCCAGCAGCACCCGCGGTCCCACAGATACGCAGTATTTT. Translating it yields CASSTRGPTDTQYF. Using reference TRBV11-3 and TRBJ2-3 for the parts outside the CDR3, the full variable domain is EAGVVQSPRYKIIEKKQPVAFWCNPISGHNTLYWYLQNLGQGPELLIRYENEEAVDDSQLPKDRFSAERLKGVDSTLKIQPAELGDSAVYLCASSTRGPTDTQYFGPGTRLTVL.

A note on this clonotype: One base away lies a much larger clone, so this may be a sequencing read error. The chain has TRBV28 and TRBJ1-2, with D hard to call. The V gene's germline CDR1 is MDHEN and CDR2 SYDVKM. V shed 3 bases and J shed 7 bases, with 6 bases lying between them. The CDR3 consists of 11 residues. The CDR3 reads CASSFGPGYTF. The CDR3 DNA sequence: TGTGCCAGCAGTTTTGGGCCTGGCTACACCTTC.

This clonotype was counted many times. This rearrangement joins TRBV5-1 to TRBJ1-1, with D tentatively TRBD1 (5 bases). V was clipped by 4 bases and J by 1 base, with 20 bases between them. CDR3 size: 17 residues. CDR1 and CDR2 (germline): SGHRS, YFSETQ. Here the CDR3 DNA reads TGCGCCAGCAGCCCTTTTTTCAGGGAAACGGAGAACACTGAAGCTTTCTTT. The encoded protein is CASSPFFRETENTEAFF.

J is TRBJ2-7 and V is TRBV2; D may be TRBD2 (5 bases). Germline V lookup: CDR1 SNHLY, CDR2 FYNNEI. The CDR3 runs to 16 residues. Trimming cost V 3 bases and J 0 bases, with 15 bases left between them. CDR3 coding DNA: TGTGCCAGCAGTGATGATTTAGTTGGGAGCTCCTACGAGCAGTACTTC. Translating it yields CASSDDLVGSSYEQYF.

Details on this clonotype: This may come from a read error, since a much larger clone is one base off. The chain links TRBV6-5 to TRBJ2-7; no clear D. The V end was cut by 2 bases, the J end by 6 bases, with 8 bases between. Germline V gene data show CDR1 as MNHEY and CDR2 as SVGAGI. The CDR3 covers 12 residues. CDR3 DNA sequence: TGTGCCAGCAGTTACGCATCAGGCGAGCAGTACTTC. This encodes CASSYASGEQYF.

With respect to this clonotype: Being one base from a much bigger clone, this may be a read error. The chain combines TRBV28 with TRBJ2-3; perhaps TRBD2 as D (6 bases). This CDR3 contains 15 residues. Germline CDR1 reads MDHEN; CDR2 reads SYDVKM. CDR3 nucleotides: TGTGCCAGCAGTTTATTTGCGGGACCCACAGGTACGCAGTATTTT. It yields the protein CASSLFAGPTGTQYF.

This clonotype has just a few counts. CDR3 in amino acids: CASSYGQLSNQPQHF. CDR3 coding DNA: TGTGCCAGCAGTTACGGGCAGCTTAGCAATCAGCCCCAGCATTTT. The chain joins TRBV6-2 or TRBV6-3 to TRBJ1-5; no reliable D call. V shed 2 bases and J shed 0 bases, with 8 bases lying between them. The CDR3 runs 15 residues. CDR1 MNHEY and CDR2 SVGEGT come from the germline V gene.

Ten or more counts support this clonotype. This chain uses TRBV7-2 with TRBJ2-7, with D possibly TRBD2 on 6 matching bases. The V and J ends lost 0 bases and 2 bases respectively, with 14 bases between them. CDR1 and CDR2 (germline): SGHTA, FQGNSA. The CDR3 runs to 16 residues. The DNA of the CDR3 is TGTGCCAGCAGCTTAGCGCGCGGGGAAATGCCCTACGAGCAGTACTTC. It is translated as CASSLARGEMPYEQYF. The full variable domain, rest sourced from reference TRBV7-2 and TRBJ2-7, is GAGVSQSPSNKVTEKGKDVELRCDPISGHTALYWYRQSLGQGLEFLIYFQGNSAPDKSGLPSDRFSAERTGGSVSTLTIQRTQQEDSAVYLCASSLARGEMPYEQYFGPGTRLTVT.

The chain's CDR3 is CASSQGLGGPTPDTQYF. The CDR3 DNA reads TGCGCCAGCAGCCAAGGCCTTGGCGGCCCTACCCCAGATACGCAGTATTTT. The gene calls are TRBV4-3 and TRBJ2-3; D call uncertain. V lost 1 base, J lost 4 bases, and 18 bases lay in between. Germline V lookup: CDR1 LGHNA, CDR2 YSLEER. CDR3 length equals 17 residues.